A selection of T cell receptor beta chains follows, all from one sample in a study of T cell responses to AZD1222 COVID-19 vaccine. Sequencing used immunoSEQ multiplex PCR; TCRdb keeps in-frame clones, though not all of them. The repertoire holds more than 70,000 clones, with less than 95% as singletons. Sequencing was performed on peripheral blood, taken 28 days after the second AZD1222 dose. All receptors derive from an adult who received the AZD1222 COVID-19 vaccine. Both conserved end residues are part of each CDR3. A D gene is named only where the DNA matches it firmly. Clone size is given for some rows only: seen once, a few or many times, or a class if the clone is expanded.

NA	TRBV4-2	TRBD2	TRBJ2-1	TGTGCCAGCAGCATATTAGCGGGAGCGGAGAGAAATGAGCAGTTCTTC	CASSILAGAERNEQFF
NA	TRBV21-1	NA	TRBJ1-3	TGTGCCAGCAGCAAAGCACCATACACGGAGTTATGTCTCTCTGGAAACACCATATATTTT	CASSKAPYTELCLSGNTIYF
NA	TRBV3-1/TRBV3-2	NA	TRBJ2-5	TGTGCCAGCAGCCAAGGTCTCGCGCCTTGGTACCAAGAGACCCAGTACTTC	CASSQGLAPWYQETQYF
NA	TRBV9	NA	TRBJ2-1	TGTGCCAGCTCAACGGGGACGGCAGGTACCTACAATGAGCAGTTCTTC	CASSTGTAGTYNEQFF
NA	TRBV29-1	NA	TRBJ2-4	TGCAGCGTTGTAGGAGGGGCCAAAAACATTCAGTACTTC	CSVVGGAKNIQYF
NA	TRBV24-1	NA	TRBJ2-5	TGTGCCACCAGTGAAGGGGGGCCGCGAGAGACCCAGTACTTC	CATSEGGPRETQYF
once	TRBV5-4	NA	TRBJ1-5	TGTGCCAGCAGCTTGGCAGGGTCCGTTCAGCCCCAGCATTTT	CASSLAGSVQPQHF
NA	TRBV9	TRBD1	TRBJ2-7	TGTGCCAGCAGCTCCACCGGGACAGGATACTACGAGCAGTACTTC	CASSSTGTGYYEQYF
NA	TRBV28	NA	TRBJ2-7	TGTGCCAGCAGGCCGTCCAGGGTCTCCTACGAGCAGTACTTC	CASRPSRVSYEQYF
NA	TRBV2	NA	TRBJ1-5	TGTGCCAGCAGTGTGGGTGTCAGGGACCCTTTCCGGCATTTT	CASSVGVRDPFRHF
once	TRBV3-1/TRBV3-2	NA	TRBJ2-1	TGTGCCAGCAGCTACCGGGAAACTAACAATGAGCAGTTCTTC	CASSYRETNNEQFF
once	TRBV15	NA	TRBJ1-2	TGTGCCACCAGCAGAGATCTAGTGGGAGAGTATGGCTACACCTTC	CATSRDLVGEYGYTF
NA	TRBV19	NA	TRBJ2-3	TGTGCCAGTAGTATAGGGGGGACCGTCAGCACAGATACGCAGTATTTT	CASSIGGTVSTDTQYF
NA	TRBV21-1	NA	TRBJ1-2	TGTGCCAGCAGCAAAGTGGGGTTGAGGGTTTCCCACTATGGCTACACCTTC	CASSKVGLRVSHYGYTF
NA	TRBV11-3	NA	TRBJ2-7	TGTGCCAGCAGCTTAGTTGGGGGTTCCTACGAGCAGTACTTC	CASSLVGGSYEQYF
NA	TRBV15	NA	TRBJ2-1	TGTGCCACCAGCACACGCGACAATGAGCAGTTCTTC	CATSTRDNEQFF
NA	TRBV5-1	TRBD1	TRBJ1-1	TGCGCCAGCAGCCTGCCCCCGACAGGGGGAACTGAAGCTTTCTTT	CASSLPPTGGTEAFF
NA	TRBV6-2/TRBV6-3	TRBD2	TRBJ2-5	TGTGCCAGCAGTTCGGGACTAGCGGGGGTCCAAGAGACCCAGTACTTC	CASSSGLAGVQETQYF
NA	TRBV6-5	NA	TRBJ1-1	TGTGCCAGCAGGCCCGGGACTAACACTGAAGCTTTCTTT	CASRPGTNTEAFF
few	TRBV28	NA	TRBJ1-6	TGTGCCAGCCGGGTTACCCCAAAATCACCCCTCCACTTT	CASRVTPKSPLHF
NA	TRBV2	NA	TRBJ2-1	TGTGCCAGCGAAGGTATGAATGAGCAGTTCTTC	CASEGMNEQFF
NA	TRBV7-2	NA	TRBJ2-3	TGTGCCAGCAGCTTAGGGGCCCTAGATACGCAGTATTTT	CASSLGALDTQYF
NA	TRBV12-3/TRBV12-4	NA	TRBJ2-7	TGTGCCAGCAGTTCCGGGGACTACGAGCAGTACTTC	CASSSGDYEQYF
NA	TRBV19	NA	TRBJ2-7	TGTGCCAGTAGTATGGGGACGGAAACCTACGAGCAGTACTTC	CASSMGTETYEQYF
NA	TRBV3-1/TRBV3-2	NA	TRBJ2-5	TGTGCCAGCAGCCTCGTCAATTTAATAGGGCAAAGGGCGGTAAGAACCCAGTACTTC	CASSLVNLIGQRAVRTQYF
NA	TRBV15	NA	TRBJ2-7	TGTGCCACCAGTATTGGGGAACGGGAGCAGTACTTC	CATSIGEREQYF
NA	TRBV4-2	TRBD2	TRBJ2-7	TGTGCCAGCAGCCAAGAGGCGGGAGCCCGGTACGAGCAGTACTTC	CASSQEAGARYEQYF
NA	TRBV19	TRBD2	TRBJ2-7	TGTGCCAGTAGTCCGGGACTAGCGCCTTCCTACGAGCAGTACTTC	CASSPGLAPSYEQYF
NA	TRBV6-6	NA	TRBJ2-5	TGTGCCAGCAGTTACTCGAATCGCTCCCAGCAAGAGACCCAGTACTTC	CASSYSNRSQQETQYF
NA	TRBV7-2	NA	TRBJ1-6	TGTGCCAGCACCGGGGGACGGTTCTCCTATAATTCACCCCTCCACTTT	CASTGGRFSYNSPLHF